A selection of T cell receptor beta chains follows, all from one sample in a study of OX40 agonist ivuxolimab in advanced cancers. Clones were sequenced by immunoSEQ multiplex PCR, and TCRdb holds only the in-frame ones, with some missing. The sample lists roughly 53,000 clones, roughly 88% occurring once. The sample consisted of CD4+ or CD8+ T cells sorted from blood, taken in a trial of the OX40 agonist ivuxolimab. The source of these receptors is an adult with an advanced solid tumor such as melanoma, head and neck, liver or kidney cancer. The CDR3 runs from the conserved cysteine through the conserved F or W. D genes are given only for firm matches. Not every row has a clone size; where given, it reads once, few, many or a size class.

TRBV11-1,NA,NA,TRBJ1-3,CASSLTGSRNTIYF,TGTGCCAGCAGCTTAACGGGATCGCGAAACACCATATATTTT
TRBV5-6,once,NA,TRBJ2-3,CASSLPGPTDTQYF,TGTGCCAGCAGCCTACCCGGACCAACAGATACGCAGTATTTT
TRBV9,NA,NA,TRBJ2-7,CASSLGRRGAYEQYF,TGTGCCAGCAGCTTAGGTCGCAGGGGAGCCTACGAGCAGTACTTC
TRBV4-1,few,NA,TRBJ1-1,CASSQGVTRGRNTEAFF,TGCGCCAGCAGCCAAGGAGTTACAAGGGGCAGGAACACTGAAGCTTTCTTT
TRBV28,NA,NA,TRBJ2-5,CASSLVGMETQYF,TGTGCCAGCAGTTTAGTAGGGATGGAGACCCAGTACTTC
TRBV9,NA,NA,TRBJ1-3,CASSVDLITGNTIYF,TGTGCCAGCAGCGTGGATTTAATCACTGGAAACACCATATATTTT
TRBV19,NA,TRBD1,TRBJ1-2,CASSANSGTGRVGYTF,TGTGCCAGTAGTGCTAACTCCGGGACAGGGAGGGTTGGCTACACCTTC
TRBV30,NA,TRBD2,TRBJ2-1,CAGALAGYSEQFF,TGTGCAGGGGCACTAGCGGGTTATTCGGAGCAGTTCTTC
TRBV7-8,NA,NA,TRBJ1-6,CASSLVGQGVTPLHF,TGTGCCAGCAGCTTAGTAGGGCAGGGAGTGACACCCCTCCACTTT
TRBV28,NA,TRBD1,TRBJ1-1,CASCRGTGWTEAFF,TGTGCCAGCTGTAGAGGGACAGGGTGGACTGAAGCTTTCTTT
TRBV9,NA,NA,TRBJ2-2,CASSPTTTNTGELFF,TGTGCCAGCAGCCCGACTACGACGAACACCGGGGAGCTGTTTTTT
TRBV19,NA,NA,TRBJ1-4,CASSRRDGRSEKLFF,TGTGCCAGTAGCAGGAGGGACGGTCGGAGCGAAAAACTGTTTTTT
TRBV9,NA,NA,TRBJ1-4,CASSVVGSSEKLFF,TGTGCCAGCAGCGTAGTCGGCAGTAGTGAAAAACTGTTTTTT
TRBV2,few,NA,TRBJ1-2,CASSEQGSNYGYTF,TGTGCCAGCAGTGAACAGGGCTCGAACTATGGCTACACCTTC
TRBV2,NA,NA,TRBJ1-4,CASRTSPNEKLFF,TGTGCCAGCAGGACGTCACCTAATGAAAAACTGTTTTTT
TRBV28,NA,TRBD2,TRBJ2-1,CASSRVGGTYNEQFF,TGTGCCAGCAGCCGCGTGGGGGGGACCTACAATGAGCAGTTCTTC
TRBV5-1,NA,NA,TRBJ1-6,CASSLENSPLHF,TGCGCCAGCAGCTTGGAGAATTCACCCCTCCACTTT
TRBV18,NA,NA,TRBJ1-2,CASSLFRRRDSNYGYTF,TGTGCCAGCTCCCTCTTCCGGAGAAGGGATTCTAACTATGGCTACACCTTC
TRBV19,NA,NA,TRBJ2-7,CASSTSGASYEQYF,TGTGCCAGTAGTACCTCGGGAGCTTCCTACGAGCAGTACTTC
TRBV5-6,NA,NA,TRBJ2-7,CASSLSSGFVNEQYF,TGTGCCAGCAGCTTATCTTCCGGGTTCGTCAACGAGCAGTACTTC
TRBV7-3,once,NA,TRBJ2-3,CASSPWGSTDTQYF,TGTGCCAGCAGCCCTTGGGGTAGCACAGATACGCAGTATTTT
TRBV2,NA,TRBD2,TRBJ2-3,CASSEGLAGADTQYF,TGTGCCAGCAGTGAGGGACTAGCGGGAGCAGATACGCAGTATTTT
TRBV10-3,NA,TRBD2,TRBJ2-7,CAIRPSGGTYEQYF,TGTGCCATCAGACCTAGCGGGGGGACCTACGAGCAGTACTTC
TRBV4-1,NA,TRBD1,TRBJ1-1,CASSPLGLDRGAFF,TGCGCCAGCAGCCCCCTGGGACTGGACAGGGGAGCTTTCTTT
TRBV19,NA,NA,TRBJ1-3,CAGSPGHFSGNTIYF,TGTGCCGGATCTCCGGGACACTTCTCTGGAAACACCATATATTTT
TRBV7-9,NA,TRBD1,TRBJ1-6,CASSLGDRNSPLHF,TGTGCCAGCAGCTTAGGGGACAGGAATTCACCCCTCCACTTT
TRBV11-2,NA,NA,TRBJ2-2,CASSSTSGATGELFF,TGTGCCAGCAGCTCAACCTCAGGGGCTACCGGGGAGCTGTTTTTT
TRBV5-1,once,TRBD1,TRBJ2-7,CASSSPGGREQYF,TGCGCCAGCAGCTCACCAGGGGGAAGAGAGCAGTACTTC
TRBV19,NA,NA,TRBJ2-7,CASSIGPWPQYF,TGTGCCAGTAGTATAGGTCCCTGGCCCCAGTACTTC
TRBV27,NA,NA,TRBJ1-1,CASSPSGVMNTEAFF,TGTGCCAGCAGTCCCTCAGGGGTAATGAACACTGAAGCTTTCTTT
TRBV11-1,few,NA,TRBJ2-1,CASRPTIRGVHNEQFF,TGTGCCAGCAGACCGACAATCAGGGGTGTCCACAATGAGCAGTTCTTC
TRBV7-2,NA,TRBD1,TRBJ2-5,CASSLVGQGALQETQYF,TGTGCCAGCAGCTTAGTTGGACAGGGGGCTTTACAAGAGACCCAGTACTTC
TRBV10-2,NA,TRBD2,TRBJ2-1,CASSTSGSINEQFF,TGCGCCAGCAGTACTAGCGGGAGTATCAATGAGCAGTTCTTC
TRBV4-2,NA,NA,TRBJ1-3,CASSHMDGSGNTIYF,TGTGCCAGCAGCCATATGGACGGCTCTGGAAACACCATATATTTT
TRBV6-5,NA,NA,TRBJ1-6,CASSYEGDNSPLHF,TGTGCCAGCAGTTACGAGGGAGATAATTCACCCCTCCACTTT
TRBV5-1,NA,NA,TRBJ2-7,CASSLDGGLAPPYEQYF,TGCGCCAGCAGCTTGGATGGCGGGCTCGCGCCCCCCTACGAGCAGTACTTC
TRBV6-1,NA,TRBD2,TRBJ2-7,CASSPRGGAYEQYF,TGTGCCAGCAGTCCCCGGGGGGGTGCCTACGAGCAGTACTTC
TRBV19,NA,NA,TRBJ1-1,CASSMTGDTEAFF,TGTGCCAGTAGTATGACAGGCGACACTGAAGCTTTCTTT
TRBV19,NA,TRBD1,TRBJ1-2,CASSTGGMGYGYTF,TGTGCCAGTTCAACAGGGGGAATGGGCTATGGCTACACCTTC
TRBV30,NA,NA,TRBJ2-7,CAWSVLGPRSSEQYF,TGTGCCTGGAGTGTTCTCGGCCCGAGATCATCCGAGCAGTACTTC
TRBV28,NA,NA,TRBJ1-5,CASSLLVSEPQHF,TGTGCCAGCAGTTTGTTAGTAAGTGAGCCCCAGCATTTT
TRBV19,few,NA,TRBJ2-5,CASSIGASQETQYF,TGTGCCAGTAGTATAGGAGCAAGCCAAGAGACCCAGTACTTC
TRBV19,NA,NA,TRBJ1-4,CASSPPGVQANEKLFF,TGTGCCAGTAGTCCGCCAGGGGTACAGGCTAATGAAAAACTGTTTTTT
TRBV7-9,NA,NA,TRBJ2-7,CASSLPRDPGGTYEQYF,TGTGCCAGCAGCTTACCCCGGGACCCAGGAGGGACCTACGAGCAGTACTTC
TRBV5-1,NA,TRBD1,TRBJ1-1,CASSLATGATEAFF,TGCGCCAGCAGCTTGGCGACAGGGGCCACTGAAGCTTTCTTT
TRBV9,NA,NA,TRBJ2-3,CASSRGDTQYF,TGTGCCAGCAGCAGGGGGGATACGCAGTATTTT
TRBV11-2,NA,NA,TRBJ2-3,CASSFGGSTDTQYF,TGTGCCAGCAGCTTTGGGGGGAGCACAGATACGCAGTATTTT
TRBV7-8,NA,TRBD2,TRBJ2-3,CASSPRDGGRATDTQYF,TGTGCCAGCAGCCCACGGGATGGCGGGAGGGCGACAGATACGCAGTATTTT
TRBV14,NA,NA,TRBJ1-1,CASSQGGANTEAFF,TGTGCCAGCAGCCAAGGGGGTGCGAACACTGAAGCTTTCTTT
TRBV10-1,NA,NA,TRBJ2-7,CASSESGTPPYEQYF,TGCGCCAGCAGTGAGTCGGGGACACCTCCCTACGAGCAGTACTTC
TRBV11-3,NA,NA,TRBJ1-2,CASSLGGGINYGYTF,TGTGCCAGCAGCTTAGGGGGCGGAATTAACTATGGCTACACCTTC
TRBV5-1,NA,NA,TRBJ1-5,CASSLDGESNQPQHF,TGCGCCAGCAGCTTGGACGGTGAGAGCAATCAGCCCCAGCATTTT
TRBV7-2,NA,TRBD2,TRBJ2-3,CASSPRLAGATDTQYF,TGTGCCAGCAGCCCACGACTAGCGGGGGCCACAGATACGCAGTATTTT
TRBV5-4,NA,TRBD2,TRBJ2-3,CASSPRRTSGAGDTQYF,TGTGCCAGCAGCCCCCGACGGACTAGCGGGGCGGGAGATACGCAGTATTTT
TRBV18,NA,TRBD1,TRBJ2-1,CASSPPQGWDEQFF,TGTGCCAGCTCACCGCCACAGGGGTGGGATGAGCAGTTCTTC
TRBV19,NA,TRBD1,TRBJ1-6,CASRTGDLGTNSPLHF,TGTGCCAGTAGGACAGGGGACCTAGGGACGAATTCACCCCTCCACTTT
TRBV6-5,NA,NA,TRBJ1-2,CASSYGRNYGYTF,TGTGCCAGCAGTTACGGCAGGAACTATGGCTACACCTTC